These T cell receptor beta chains were read from a single sample in a study of T cell changes during pregnancy in multiple sclerosis. Method: immunoSEQ multiplex PCR; TCRdb's copy keeps in-frame clones and lacks some. The repertoire includes roughly 52,000 clones, around 90% of them detected once, and over 0.45% sits in the top ten. The sample consisted of CD4+ T cells from peripheral blood mononuclear cells, taken in the first trimester of pregnancy. The receptors were gathered from a female donor with multiple sclerosis, enrolled in a pregnancy study. The CDR3 runs from the conserved cysteine through the conserved F or W. A D gene is named only where the DNA matches it firmly. Rows give clone size only sometimes, using once, few, many, or a class for an expanded clone.

v_call	d_call	j_call	clone_size	cdr3_nt	cdr3_aa
TRBV9	.	TRBJ1-5	.	TGTGCCAGCAGCGTAGGGCACCTTAGCAATCAGCCCCAGCATTTT	CASSVGHLSNQPQHF
TRBV27	.	TRBJ2-7	.	TGTGCCAGCAGTCCACAGGGAACTACCTACGAGCAGTACTTC	CASSPQGTTYEQYF
TRBV5-6	TRBD1	TRBJ2-2	.	TGTGCCAGCAGCCCCAGGGACAGGTACACCGGGGAGCTGTTTTTT	CASSPRDRYTGELFF
TRBV6-5	TRBD1	TRBJ1-2	.	TGTGCCAGCAGTAAACAGGGGGCGAGCTATGGCTACACCTTC	CASSKQGASYGYTF
TRBV7-9	TRBD1	TRBJ2-1	.	TGTGCCAGCAGCTTAGTAAATATCGGCTGGACAGGGGTCCCCAATGAGCAGTTCTTC	CASSLVNIGWTGVPNEQFF
TRBV19	.	TRBJ2-2	.	TGTGCCAGTAGTATAGGAAGGGGTATCAGCACCGGGGAGCTGTTTTTT	CASSIGRGISTGELFF
TRBV5-1	TRBD1	TRBJ1-1	once	TGCGCCAGCAGCCCAAGCCGACAGGGGGCACTGAACACTGAAGCTTTCTTT	CASSPSRQGALNTEAFF
TRBV15	TRBD1	TRBJ2-5	.	TGTGCCACCAGCAGAGGTAGGACAGGGGACGGAGAGACCCAGTACTTC	CATSRGRTGDGETQYF
TRBV5-1	TRBD1	TRBJ2-5	.	TGCGCCAGCAGCTCTCAAGGGACAGTACAAGAGACCCAGTACTTC	CASSSQGTVQETQYF
TRBV25-1	.	TRBJ1-2	.	TGTGCCCCACGAAACGAGGGTGGCTACACCTTC	CAPRNEGGYTF
TRBV5-8	TRBD2	TRBJ2-3	.	TGTGCCAGCAGCTTGGGGAACTTAGCGGGGTCAGGCACAGATACGCAGTATTTT	CASSLGNLAGSGTDTQYF
TRBV28	.	TRBJ2-1	.	TGTGCCAGCAGTTTTGGACAGAGGCGGAACAATGAGCAGTTCTTC	CASSFGQRRNNEQFF
TRBV7-9	.	TRBJ1-2	.	TGTGCCAGCAGCTTAGAGAGTCCTGGCTATGGCTACACCTTC	CASSLESPGYGYTF
TRBV5-6	TRBD1	TRBJ1-1	.	TGTGCCAGCAGCTTCGGGACAGGGAACACTGAAGCTTTCTTT	CASSFGTGNTEAFF
TRBV28	.	TRBJ2-3	.	TGTGCCAGCAGTTTAGGGGGGAAGGCAGATACGCAGTATTTT	CASSLGGKADTQYF
TRBV19	TRBD1	TRBJ2-2	.	TGTGCCAGTAGTATCGACAGGGAGACCGGGGAGCTGTTTTTT	CASSIDRETGELFF
TRBV27	TRBD1	TRBJ1-5	.	TGTGCCAGCAGTTTGGTGACAGGGAATCAGCCCCAGCATTTT	CASSLVTGNQPQHF
TRBV28	.	TRBJ1-1	.	TGTGCCAGCGGTGGGGCGGGGGGACGGGAAGCTTTCTTT	CASGGAGGREAFF
TRBV6-1	.	TRBJ1-2	.	TGTGCCAGCAGTATTCGGGATTTTAGAAACTATGGCTACACCTTC	CASSIRDFRNYGYTF
TRBV7-8	TRBD2	TRBJ2-7	.	TGTGCCAGCAGCTTAACGGGGGAGGGCTACGAGCAGTACTTC	CASSLTGEGYEQYF
TRBV19	.	TRBJ2-1	.	TGTGCCAGTAGTATAGGGGGCAGGGCGGAGCAGTTCTTC	CASSIGGRAEQFF
TRBV27	TRBD2	TRBJ2-7	.	TGTGCCAGCAGTTTATCCGCGGGGGGCGAGCAGTACTTC	CASSLSAGGEQYF
TRBV5-6	.	TRBJ2-1	.	TGTGCCAGCAGCTTTATCGTGGCCAGGGGTGAGCAGTTCTTC	CASSFIVARGEQFF
TRBV29-1	TRBD1	TRBJ1-2	.	TGCAGCGTTGATATAGGACAGGGGGCAGAGACCTTC	CSVDIGQGAETF
TRBV10-1	.	TRBJ1-1	.	TGCGCCAGCAGAACCCCGACAGACATCATGAACACTGAAGCTTTCTTT	CASRTPTDIMNTEAFF
TRBV6-5	.	TRBJ2-7	.	TGTGCCAGCAGTTATGATGTCGGGCGGGGCTCCTACGAGCAGTACTTC	CASSYDVGRGSYEQYF
TRBV18	.	TRBJ1-3	.	TGTGCCAGCTCATCGGACAGAGGAAACACCATATATTTT	CASSSDRGNTIYF
TRBV28	.	TRBJ2-7	.	TGTGCCAGCAGTTTATCGATACTAGCACCGACCTACGAGCAGTACTTC	CASSLSILAPTYEQYF
TRBV28	TRBD1	TRBJ2-7	.	TGTGCCAGCAGGAAACTTCCGGGACAGGGGTCCGAGCAGTACTTC	CASRKLPGQGSEQYF
TRBV28	.	TRBJ1-3	.	TGTGCCAGCACGAAAACGGGAGGCGAAAACACCATATATTTT	CASTKTGGENTIYF
TRBV29-1	TRBD2	TRBJ2-5	.	TGCAGCGTGACAGCGGGAGGACCCCAAGAGACCCAGTACTTC	CSVTAGGPQETQYF
TRBV30	TRBD1	TRBJ2-7	.	TGTGCCTGGTCGACAGGGGTGTACGAGCAGTACTTC	CAWSTGVYEQYF
TRBV7-8	.	TRBJ1-1	.	TGTGCCAGCAGCGCGAGGCGAGTCTTCGGTTATAACACTGAAGCTTTCTTT	CASSARRVFGYNTEAFF
TRBV5-6	.	TRBJ1-1	once	TGTGCCAGCAGGCCAATACAGGGTAAGGGAGCTGAAGCTTTCTTT	CASRPIQGKGAEAFF
TRBV27	TRBD2	TRBJ2-7	.	TGTGCCAGCAGTCCATCCACTTTACTAGCGTACAGACTATTCTCCTACGAGCAGTACTTC	CASSPSTLLAYRLFSYEQYF
TRBV28	.	TRBJ1-2	.	TGTGCCAGCAGCACCGCAGGGTACTATGGCTACACCTTC	CASSTAGYYGYTF
TRBV6-5	.	TRBJ1-1	.	TGTGCCAGCAACGACAGGTTCATGAACACTGAAGCTTTCTTT	CASNDRFMNTEAFF
TRBV9	TRBD2	TRBJ2-5	.	TGTGCCAGCAGCGTAGACCCCCCGGGGGGGAGCCAAGAGACCCAGTACTTC	CASSVDPPGGSQETQYF